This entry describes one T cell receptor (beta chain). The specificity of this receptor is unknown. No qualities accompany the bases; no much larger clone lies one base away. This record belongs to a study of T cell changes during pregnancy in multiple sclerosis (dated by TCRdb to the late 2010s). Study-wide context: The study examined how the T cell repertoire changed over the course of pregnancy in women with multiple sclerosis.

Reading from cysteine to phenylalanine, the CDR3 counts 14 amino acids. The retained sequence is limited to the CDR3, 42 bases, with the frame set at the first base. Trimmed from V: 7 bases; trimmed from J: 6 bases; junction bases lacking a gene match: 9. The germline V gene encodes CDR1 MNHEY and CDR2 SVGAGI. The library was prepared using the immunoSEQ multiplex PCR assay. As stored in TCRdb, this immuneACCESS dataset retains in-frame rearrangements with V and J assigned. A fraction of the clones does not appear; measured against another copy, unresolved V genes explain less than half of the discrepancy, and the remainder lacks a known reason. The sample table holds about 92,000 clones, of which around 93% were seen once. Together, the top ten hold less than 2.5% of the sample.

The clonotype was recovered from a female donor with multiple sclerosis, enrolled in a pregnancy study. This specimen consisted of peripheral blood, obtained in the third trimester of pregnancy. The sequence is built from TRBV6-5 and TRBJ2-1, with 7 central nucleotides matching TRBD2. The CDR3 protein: CASNDGLVGNEQFF. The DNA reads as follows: TGTGCCAGCAACGACGGACTAGTTGGCAATGAGCAGTTCTTC.